A selection of T cell receptor beta chains follows, all from one sample in a study of T cell responses to AZD1222 COVID-19 vaccine. Using immunoSEQ multiplex PCR, the repertoire was profiled, and TCRdb retains in-frame clones only, with some absent. The sample yields under 200,000 clones, almost 95% seen once. The source material was peripheral blood, sampled on day 0 of AZD1222 vaccination. Receptors originate from an adult in good health. Both conserved end residues are part of each CDR3. Each record gives: D gene, J gene, clone size, V gene, CDR3 DNA, CDR3 protein. A D gene is named only where the DNA matches it firmly. Size is omitted from some rows. Given values are once, few, many or a class for expanded clones.

>-|TRBJ2-7|-|TRBV10-3
TGTGCCATCGCCCAAAGGACAGCCTCCTACGAGCAGTACTTC
CAIAQRTASYEQYF
>TRBD1|TRBJ1-4|-|TRBV24-1
TGTGCCACCAGTGATGGACAGGCAACTAATGAAAAACTGTTTTTT
CATSDGQATNEKLFF
>-|TRBJ1-5|once|TRBV28
TGTGCCAGCAGCCTACACGGCAATCAGCCCCAGCATTTT
CASSLHGNQPQHF
>-|TRBJ1-6|-|TRBV28
TGTGCCAGCAGTTTAGGAGCGGTGGGCTCACCCCTCCACTTT
CASSLGAVGSPLHF
>TRBD1|TRBJ2-4|-|TRBV30
TGTGCCTGGACCACAGGGGGCAAAAACATTCAGTACTTC
CAWTTGGKNIQYF
>-|TRBJ1-4|-|TRBV30
TGTGCCTGGAGTTCCTCGAGGGGGGGCAAAGAAAAACTGTTTTTT
CAWSSSRGGKEKLFF
>-|TRBJ2-3|-|TRBV10-1
TGCGCCAGCAACCCAAGACGCGGAGACACAGATACGCAGTATTTT
CASNPRRGDTDTQYF
>-|TRBJ2-3|-|TRBV19
TGTGCCAGCACCTCAAGCACAGATACGCAGTATTTT
CASTSSTDTQYF
>-|TRBJ2-2|-|TRBV6-4
TGTGCCAGCAGTGCTCAGGGGAGCACCGGGGAGCTGTTTTTT
CASSAQGSTGELFF
>TRBD2|TRBJ2-2|once|TRBV2
TGTGCCAGCAGTGAGGCTAGCGGGAGAATCGGGGAGCTGTTTTTT
CASSEASGRIGELFF
>TRBD1|TRBJ1-4|-|TRBV3-1/TRBV3-2
TGTGCCAGCGGGGAGGGGGCTGGTGAAAAACTGTTTTTT
CASGEGAGEKLFF
>-|TRBJ1-5|-|TRBV10-1
TGCGCCAGCAGTCCGGGGCAGCCCCAGCATTTT
CASSPGQPQHF
>TRBD2|TRBJ2-6|once|TRBV28
TGTGCCAGCACCCTAGCGGGAGGGAAAGGGGCCAACGTCCTGACTTTC
CASTLAGGKGANVLTF
>-|TRBJ1-1|-|TRBV9
TGTGCCAGCAGCGTAAGGCTAGGTAGGAACACTGAAGCTTTCTTT
CASSVRLGRNTEAFF
>TRBD1|TRBJ1-5|few|TRBV7-2
TGTGCCAGCAGCACCGGACAGGGGGCAAATCAGCCCCAGCATTTT
CASSTGQGANQPQHF
>-|TRBJ1-2|-|TRBV5-1
TGCGCCAGCAGCTTCGACGGTAACTATGGCTACACCTTC
CASSFDGNYGYTF
>-|TRBJ2-2|-|TRBV9
TGTGCCAGCAGCGTAGATGGGGGCGGGGAGCTGTTTTTT
CASSVDGGGELFF
>-|TRBJ1-4|-|TRBV6-1
TGTGCCAGCAGTGAAGGGCAACAGCGTCGGAATGAAAAACTGTTTTTT
CASSEGQQRRNEKLFF
>-|TRBJ2-5|-|TRBV15
TGTGCCACCAGCAGAGATAGAAGGGGTCAAGAGACCCAGTACTTC
CATSRDRRGQETQYF
>-|TRBJ1-4|-|TRBV27
TGTGCCAGCAGTTTGGCACGTCGAATTAATGAAAAACTGTTTTTT
CASSLARRINEKLFF
>-|TRBJ1-5|once|TRBV24-1
TGTGCCATCGGGTCAGAGATAAGCAATCAGCCCCAGCATTTT
CAIGSEISNQPQHF
>-|TRBJ2-5|-|TRBV2
TGTGCCAGCAGTGAAGGAGACATGTACCAAGAGACCCAGTACTTC
CASSEGDMYQETQYF
>-|TRBJ1-2|-|TRBV11-2
TGTGCCAGCAGCTTAGGGGGGCAACGGGGCTACACCTTC
CASSLGGQRGYTF
>-|TRBJ2-1|few|TRBV28
TGTGCCAGCAGCGCGGATTATGAGCAGTTCTTC
CASSADYEQFF
>TRBD2|TRBJ2-1|-|TRBV27
TGTGCCAGCAGCCGTCTAGCGGGTATCAATGAGCAGTTCTTC
CASSRLAGINEQFF
>-|TRBJ1-2|-|TRBV7-9
TGTGCCAGCAGCTTGTCTAGGGCAGAGACCTATGGCTACACCTTC
CASSLSRAETYGYTF
>TRBD1|TRBJ1-2|-|TRBV5-4
TGTGCCAGCAGCCCGGGAGGGACAGGGATGGTCGACGGCTACACCTTC
CASSPGGTGMVDGYTF
>-|TRBJ1-6|-|TRBV7-2
TGTGCCAGCAGCCCCCACTCGGGCCAGGGGAATTCACCCCTCCACTTT
CASSPHSGQGNSPLHF
>-|TRBJ2-3|-|TRBV5-1
TGCGCCAGCAGCTTGGCCGTCCAGACAGATACGCAGTATTTT
CASSLAVQTDTQYF
>TRBD2|TRBJ2-7|-|TRBV27
TGTGCCAGTTCAGCGGGACCCTACGAGCAGTACTTC
CASSAGPYEQYF
>-|TRBJ1-1|once|TRBV19
TGTGCCAGTAGTATCTCGGGGAACACTGAAGCTTTCTTT
CASSISGNTEAFF
>TRBD2|TRBJ2-1|-|TRBV28
TGTGCCAGCAGTTTGGACGGGAGGGAGGATGAGCAGTTCTTC
CASSLDGREDEQFF
>-|TRBJ1-6|-|TRBV7-9
TGTGCCAGCAGCCCGACCAGCAATTCACCCCTCCACTTT
CASSPTSNSPLHF
>TRBD1|TRBJ2-3|-|TRBV19
TGTGCCAGTAGGAACACAGGGGGAGGAGATACGCAGTATTTT
CASRNTGGGDTQYF
>-|TRBJ2-7|-|TRBV2
TGTGCCAGCAGTGAAGCAGACAGCCAGTACTACGAGCAGTACTTC
CASSEADSQYYEQYF
>-|TRBJ2-3|-|TRBV15
TGTGCCACCAGCAGGAGTAGTGAGGGTTTAGATACGCAGTATTTT
CATSRSSEGLDTQYF
>-|TRBJ2-2|-|TRBV28
TGTGCCAGCAGGAGGACAGTTAACACCGGGGAGCTGTTTTTT
CASRRTVNTGELFF
>-|TRBJ2-5|-|TRBV11-2
TGTGCCAGCAGCCAGGGGTACCAAGAGACCCAGTACTTC
CASSQGYQETQYF
>-|TRBJ2-1|-|TRBV19
TGTGCCAGTAGCAACCTGAATGAGCAGTTCTTC
CASSNLNEQFF
>-|TRBJ1-1|-|TRBV29-1
TGCAGCGTTGAGGTTGGGATTGGAGGCACTGAAGCTTTCTTT
CSVEVGIGGTEAFF
>-|TRBJ1-5|-|TRBV6-5
TGTGCCAGCAGTTACAGACGTGCTCAGCCCCAGCATTTT
CASSYRRAQPQHF
>TRBD1|TRBJ2-7|few|TRBV30
TGTGCCTGGGGACAGGGGTTCTACGAGCAGTACTTC
CAWGQGFYEQYF
>TRBD1|TRBJ1-2|-|TRBV29-1
TGCAGCGTTGGACAGGGGGATGGCTACACCTTC
CSVGQGDGYTF
>-|TRBJ2-7|-|TRBV28
TGTGCCAGCACCCCGGACATTCACTACGAGCAGTACTTC
CASTPDIHYEQYF
>-|TRBJ1-2|-|TRBV28
TGTGCCAGCAGTGAACGACAGTATGGCTACACCTTC
CASSERQYGYTF
>-|TRBJ2-6|-|TRBV11-2
TGTGCCAGCAGCCAAAGGCCGTTCTCTGGGGCCAACGTCCTGACTTTC
CASSQRPFSGANVLTF
>-|TRBJ2-2|-|TRBV3-1/TRBV3-2
TGTGCCAGCAGACTCAGGGGGGACACCGGGGAGCTGTTTTTT
CASRLRGDTGELFF
>TRBD1|TRBJ1-2|once|TRBV27
TGTGCCAGCAGTTTATACAGGGGGGACTATGGCTACACCTTC
CASSLYRGDYGYTF
>TRBD2|TRBJ2-7|-|TRBV10-3
TGTGCCATCAGTGAGTCTAGCGGGAACGTCCACGAGCAGTACTTC
CAISESSGNVHEQYF
>TRBD1|TRBJ2-7|once|TRBV19
TGTGCCAGTAGTATGGAGGGACAGGCCTACGAGCAGTACTTC
CASSMEGQAYEQYF
>TRBD2|TRBJ2-7|-|TRBV28
TGTGCCAGCACTCAAGGGACTATGCGGTACGAGCAGTACTTC
CASTQGTMRYEQYF
>-|TRBJ1-2|-|TRBV12-3/TRBV12-4
TGTGCCAGCAGCCTGATTATCTCTGGCTACACCTTC
CASSLIISGYTF
>-|TRBJ1-1|-|TRBV6-5
TGTGCCAGCAGTTACGTGGGAGGGAACACTGAAGCTTTCTTT
CASSYVGGNTEAFF
>-|TRBJ2-1|-|TRBV14
TGTGCCAGCAGCAGGGGTCGAGCTGTATACAATGAGCAGTTCTTC
CASSRGRAVYNEQFF